This TCR beta chain was sequenced during a study of T cells after posttransplantation cyclophosphamide. The study's findings and limits: Tissue-infiltrating T cells from skin or gut overlapped little with blood T cells. After PTCy, TRB diversity resembled that of CNI/methotrexate controls. Later post-transplant blood repertoires were often dominated by donor CD8+ memory clones.

The germline V and J ends were trimmed by 0 bases and 6 bases, with 18 bases remaining between them. The CDR3 runs to 17 residues. This related bone marrow graft donor gave peripheral blood on the day of marrow donation. Profiling relied on immunoSEQ multiplex PCR, and the TCRdb table lists in-frame clones only, not all of them. This sample comprises approximately 35,000 clones, none seen once only. The table lists this clone with many counts. Antigen specificity is unknown. This TCR derives from a woman aged 25 to 39 in good health and a related stem cell transplant donor. Material for sequencing was PBMCs. The chain is built from TRBV6-7 and TRBJ1-5; no clear D. TRBV6-7 is annotated as an ORF whose role is uncertain. The CDR3, as DNA: TGTGCCAGCAGTTACTCGAGAAGGGTAGGCCTGGGTCAGCCCCAGCATTTT. This gives the protein CASSYSRRVGLGQPQHF.